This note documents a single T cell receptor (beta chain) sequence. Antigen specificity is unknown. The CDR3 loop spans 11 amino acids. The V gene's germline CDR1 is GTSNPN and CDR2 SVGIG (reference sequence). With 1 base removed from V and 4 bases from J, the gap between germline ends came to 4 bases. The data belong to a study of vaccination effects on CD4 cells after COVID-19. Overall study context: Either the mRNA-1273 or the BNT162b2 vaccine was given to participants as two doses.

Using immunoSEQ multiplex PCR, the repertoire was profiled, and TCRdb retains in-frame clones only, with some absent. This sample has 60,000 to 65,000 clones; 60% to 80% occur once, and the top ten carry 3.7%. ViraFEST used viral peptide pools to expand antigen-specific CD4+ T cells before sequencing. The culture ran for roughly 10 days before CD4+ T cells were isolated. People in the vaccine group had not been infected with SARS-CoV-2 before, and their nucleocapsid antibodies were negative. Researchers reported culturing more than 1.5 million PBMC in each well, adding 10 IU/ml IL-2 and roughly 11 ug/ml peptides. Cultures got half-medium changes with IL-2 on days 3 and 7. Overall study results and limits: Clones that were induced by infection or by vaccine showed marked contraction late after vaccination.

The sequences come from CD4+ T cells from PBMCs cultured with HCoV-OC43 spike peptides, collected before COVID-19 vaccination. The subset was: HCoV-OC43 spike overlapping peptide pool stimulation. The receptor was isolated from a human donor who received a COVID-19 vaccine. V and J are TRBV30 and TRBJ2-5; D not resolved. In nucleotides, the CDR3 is TGTGCCTGGAGTGGGTTAGAGACCCAGTACTTC. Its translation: CAWSGLETQYF. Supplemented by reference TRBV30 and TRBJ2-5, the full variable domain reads SQTIHQWPATLVQPVGSPLSLECTVEGTSNPNLYWYRQAAGRGLQLLFYSVGIGQISSEVPQNLSASRPQDRQFILSSKKLLLSDSGFYLCAWSGLETQYFGPGTRLLVL.